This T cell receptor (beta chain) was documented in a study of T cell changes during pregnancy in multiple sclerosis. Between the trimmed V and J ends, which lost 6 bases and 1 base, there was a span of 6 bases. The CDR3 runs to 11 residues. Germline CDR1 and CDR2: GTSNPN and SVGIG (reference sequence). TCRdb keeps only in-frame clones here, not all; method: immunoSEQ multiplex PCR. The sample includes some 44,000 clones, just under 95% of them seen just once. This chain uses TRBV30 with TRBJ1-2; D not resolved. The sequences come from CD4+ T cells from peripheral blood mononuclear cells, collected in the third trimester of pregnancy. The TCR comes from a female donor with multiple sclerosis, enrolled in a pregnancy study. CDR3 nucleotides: TGTGCCTGTAGCGGTAACTATGGCTACACCTTC. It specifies CACSGNYGYTF.